Detailed here is one TCR beta chain. Germline V gene lookup returns CDR1 SQVTM and CDR2 ANQGSEA. The length of the CDR3 is 14 residues. V was cut by 6 bases and J by 2 bases, with 13 bases left in between. These data come from a study of blood T cells in healthy people across ages. The authors ran a second PCR of 7 to 11 cycles using a sample-barcoded 5' primer and a J-beta primer mix. TCRdb fed the 5' RACE reads into MiXCR, producing one record per CDR3 protein. The sample contains over 950,000 distinct CDR3 sequences, roughly 51% of which appear only once. This receptor was obtained from a woman in her sixties or seventies in good health. Material: blood. The J gene is TRBJ2-2, the V gene TRBV29-1, with D perhaps being TRBD1 or TRBD2 (5 bases each). The CDR3 loop is CSVGTVPNTGELFF. The CDR3 DNA reads as TGCAGCGTAGGGACCGTACCAAACACCGGGGAGCTGTTTTTT.